One TCR beta chain is described in this entry. This specimen belongs to a study of a mutant IDH1 vaccine in newly diagnosed glioma. Turning to the study itself: Males made up about 62% and females approximately 40% of treated patients, whose mean age was roughly 40 years. Before enrollment, the patients had been treated with radiotherapy alone, temozolomide alone, or both together. Most of them had received both.

Germline V lookup: CDR1 MNHNY, CDR2 SVGAGI (reference sequence). This CDR3 is 14 amino acids long. V was clipped by 2 bases and J by 3 bases, with 11 bases between them. As for time point: baseline, week 1 (first vaccination visit). Treatment noted: pre-vaccination baseline after standard-of-care therapy. Generated by immunoSEQ multiplex PCR, the TCRdb table keeps only in-frame clones and is missing some. The table lists about 98,000 clones, roughly 89% of them singletons. This TCR came from a woman aged 50 to 60 with glioma. The sequencing used PBMCs, collected from a glioma patient treated with radiotherapy, temozolomide or both. This chain joins TRBV6-6 and TRBJ2-7; the D gene could be TRBD1 or TRBD2 (7 bases each). The CDR3: CASSYGRGGYEQYF. The CDR3, as DNA: TGTGCCAGCAGTTACGGCAGGGGGGGCTACGAGCAGTACTTC.